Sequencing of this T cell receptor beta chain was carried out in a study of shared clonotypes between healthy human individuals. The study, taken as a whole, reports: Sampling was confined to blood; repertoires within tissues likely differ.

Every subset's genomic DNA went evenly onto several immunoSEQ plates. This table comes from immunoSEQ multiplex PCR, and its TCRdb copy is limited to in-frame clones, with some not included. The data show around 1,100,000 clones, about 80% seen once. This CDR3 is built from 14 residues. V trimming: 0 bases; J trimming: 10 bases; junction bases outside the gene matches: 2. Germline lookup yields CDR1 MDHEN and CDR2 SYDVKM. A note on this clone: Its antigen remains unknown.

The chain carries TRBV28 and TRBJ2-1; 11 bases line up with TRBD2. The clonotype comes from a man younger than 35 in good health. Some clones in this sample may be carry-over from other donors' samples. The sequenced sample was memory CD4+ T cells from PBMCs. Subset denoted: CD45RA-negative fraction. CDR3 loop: CASSLWTSGTEQFF. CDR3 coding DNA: TGTGCCAGCAGTTTATGGACTAGCGGGACGGAGCAGTTCTTC. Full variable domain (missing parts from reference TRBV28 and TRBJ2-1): DVKVTQSSRYLVKRTGEKVFLECVQDMDHENMFWYRQDPGLGLRLIYFSYDVKMKEKGDIPEGYSVSREKKERFSLILESASTNQTSMYLCASSLWTSGTEQFFGPGTRLTVL.